This TCR beta chain was found in a study of Ad26.COV2.S vaccination and SARS-CoV-2 variants. About the research overall: Trial arm assignment for the donor was COV1001 Ad26.COV2.S. Intramuscular Ad26.COV2.S doses were given once or twice, 56 days apart.

As regards this clone: The antigen remains unidentified.

General study results and limits: Whether participants received vaccine or placebo, their non-spike TCR breadth was similar. Measurements of TCR breadth and depth may have given underestimates of the total T cell responses.

The length of the CDR3 is 11 residues. Germline values: CDR1 SEHNR, CDR2 FQNEAQ (reference sequence). V lost 5 bases to trimming and J lost 4 bases, with 5 bases between them. Documented treatment: around 19 received Ad26.COV2.S at low or high dose, single or two shots; about 5 received placebo; per-sample allocation not given. Day 63 following the first vaccine or placebo injection was when the samples were taken. TCRdb keeps only in-frame clones here, not all; method: immunoSEQ multiplex PCR. This table has some 340,000 clones, about 86% appearing once. This receptor was obtained from a person aged 18 to 59 who received the Ad26.COV2.S COVID-19 vaccine or a placebo. Material: peripheral blood, obtained in a trial of Ad26.COV2.S vaccine versus placebo. The rearrangement links TRBV7-9 to TRBJ2-5; D is unresolved. This CDR3 is CASSPAETQYF. For the CDR3, the DNA is TGTGCCAGCAGCCCCGCAGAGACCCAGTACTTC.